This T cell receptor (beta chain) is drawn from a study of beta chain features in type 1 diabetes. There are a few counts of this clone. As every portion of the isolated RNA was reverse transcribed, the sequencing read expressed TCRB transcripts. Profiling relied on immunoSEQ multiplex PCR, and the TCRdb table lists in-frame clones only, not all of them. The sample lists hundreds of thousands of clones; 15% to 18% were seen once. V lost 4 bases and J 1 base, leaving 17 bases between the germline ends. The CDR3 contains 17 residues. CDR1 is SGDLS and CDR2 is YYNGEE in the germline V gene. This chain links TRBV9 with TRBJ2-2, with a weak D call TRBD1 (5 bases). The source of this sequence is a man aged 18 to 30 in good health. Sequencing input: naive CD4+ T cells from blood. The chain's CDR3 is CASSPLGDGRNTGELFF. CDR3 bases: TGTGCCAGCAGCCCCCTAGGGGATGGTCGGAACACCGGGGAGCTGTTTTTT.